This T cell receptor beta chain was recovered during a study of blood T cell repertoires in COVID-19. Study in general: Samples representing acute and convalescent COVID-19 were sourced from the United States, Italy and Spain.

The assay was immunoSEQ multiplex PCR, and TCRdb's table has in-frame clones only and misses some. The sample holds 400,000 to 450,000 clones, about 92% seen once. Two negative PCRs, clearance, or symptom resolution had been documented for recovered Cohort 3 donors. Germline values: CDR1 SNHLY, CDR2 FYNNEI. Germline trimming cut 4 bases from V and 5 bases from J; bases unmatched to any gene: 4. There are 13 residues in the CDR3. The rearrangement links TRBV2 to TRBJ2-5; 7 bases align to TRBD1. Input material: PBMCs or T cells enriched from blood (not recorded which). This TCR was sampled from a young man who had recovered from COVID-19. CDR3: CASSVDRDETQYF. The CDR3 coding sequence is TGTGCCAGCAGTGTCGACAGGGATGAGACCCAGTACTTC.